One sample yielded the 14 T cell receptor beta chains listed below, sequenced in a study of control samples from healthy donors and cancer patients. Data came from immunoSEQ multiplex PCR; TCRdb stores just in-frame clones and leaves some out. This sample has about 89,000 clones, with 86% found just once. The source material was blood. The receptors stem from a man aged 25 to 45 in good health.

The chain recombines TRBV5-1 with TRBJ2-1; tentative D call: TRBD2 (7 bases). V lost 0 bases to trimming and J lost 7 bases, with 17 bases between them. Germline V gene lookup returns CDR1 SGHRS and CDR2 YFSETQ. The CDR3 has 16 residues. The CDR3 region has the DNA TGCGCCAGCAGCTTGGGAGGGGGGGTCGGTCGGAATGAGCAGTTCTTC. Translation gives CASSLGGGVGRNEQFF.

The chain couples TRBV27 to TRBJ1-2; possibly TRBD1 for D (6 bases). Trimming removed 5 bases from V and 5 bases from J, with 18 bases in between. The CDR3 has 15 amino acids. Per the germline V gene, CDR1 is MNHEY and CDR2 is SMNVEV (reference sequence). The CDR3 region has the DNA TGTGCCAGCAGTCCCCGGGACACCTTAGGGTATGGCTACACCTTC. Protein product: CASSPRDTLGYGYTF.

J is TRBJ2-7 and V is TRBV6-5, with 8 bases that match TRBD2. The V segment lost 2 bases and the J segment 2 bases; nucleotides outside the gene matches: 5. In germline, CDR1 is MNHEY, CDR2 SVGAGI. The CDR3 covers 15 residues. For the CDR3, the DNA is TGTGCCAGCAGTTACGCAGCGGGGGTAACCTACGAGCAGTACTTC. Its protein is CASSYAAGVTYEQYF.

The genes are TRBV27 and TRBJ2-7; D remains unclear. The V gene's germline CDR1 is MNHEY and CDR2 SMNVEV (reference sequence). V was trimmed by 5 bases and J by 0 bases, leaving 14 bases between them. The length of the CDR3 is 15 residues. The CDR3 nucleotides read TGTGCCAGCAGTCTAACACGGGTCCCCTCCTACGAGCAGTACGTC. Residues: CASSLTRVPSYEQYV.

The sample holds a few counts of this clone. CDR3 sequence (DNA): TGTGCCAGTAGTAACCCACAGGGGGGGAGATCTGAAGCTTTCTTT. Translated: CASSNPQGGRSEAFF. The chain joins TRBV19 to TRBJ1-1; 8 nucleotides align to TRBD1. V dropped 4 bases and J dropped 6; count of bases not matched to a gene: 10. From germline, CDR1 is LNHDA and CDR2 SQIVND (reference sequence). The CDR3 loop spans 15 amino acids. The full variable domain, completed using reference TRBV19 and TRBJ1-1, is DGGITQSPKYLFRKEGQNVTLSCEQNLNHDAMYWYRQDPGQGLRLIYYSQIVNDFQKGDIAEGYSVSREKKESFPLTVTSAQKNPTAFYLCASSNPQGGRSEAFFGQGTRLTVV.

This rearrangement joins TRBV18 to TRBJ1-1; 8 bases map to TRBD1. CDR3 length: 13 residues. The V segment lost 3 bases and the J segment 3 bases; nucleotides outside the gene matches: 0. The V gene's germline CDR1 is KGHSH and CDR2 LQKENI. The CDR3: CASSPDRDTEAFF. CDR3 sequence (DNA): TGTGCCAGCTCACCGGACAGGGACACTGAAGCTTTCTTT. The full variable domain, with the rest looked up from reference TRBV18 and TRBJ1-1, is NAGVMQNPRHLVRRRGQEARLRCSPMKGHSHVYWYRQLPEEGLKFMVYLQKENIIDESGMPKERFSAEFPKEGPSILRIQQVVRGDSAAYFCASSPDRDTEAFFGQGTRLTVV.

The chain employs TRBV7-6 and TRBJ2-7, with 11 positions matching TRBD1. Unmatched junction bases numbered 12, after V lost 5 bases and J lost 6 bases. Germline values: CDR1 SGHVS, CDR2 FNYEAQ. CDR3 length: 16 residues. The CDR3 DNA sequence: TGTGCCAGCAGCGGAGGCGGCGGACAGGGGGCGCTCGAGCAGTACTTC. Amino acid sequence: CASSGGGGQGALEQYF.

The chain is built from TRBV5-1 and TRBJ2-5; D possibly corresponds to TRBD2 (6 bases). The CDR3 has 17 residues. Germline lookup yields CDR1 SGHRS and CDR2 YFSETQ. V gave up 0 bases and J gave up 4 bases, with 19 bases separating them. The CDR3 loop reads CASSLARRGQTTETQYF. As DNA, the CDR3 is TGCGCCAGCAGCTTGGCTAGGCGGGGCCAAACGACAGAGACCCAGTACTTC.

The CDR3 DNA sequence: TGTGCCTGGAGTGTAGTCCCTAACACTGAAGCTTTCTTT. Its protein product is CAWSVVPNTEAFF. The chain employs TRBV30 and TRBJ1-1; no clear D. This CDR3 spans 13 amino acids. CDR1 and CDR2 from the germline V gene are GTSNPN and SVGIG (reference sequence). With 0 bases removed from V and 2 bases from J, the gap between germline ends came to 7 bases. The full variable domain, rest sourced from reference TRBV30 and TRBJ1-1, is SQTIHQWPATLVQPVGSPLSLECTVEGTSNPNLYWYRQAAGRGLQLLFYSVGIGQISSEVPQNLSASRPQDRQFILSSKKLLLSDSGFYLCAWSVVPNTEAFFGQGTRLTVV.

The CDR3: CASSSDRFYGYTF. CDR3 DNA: TGTGCCAGCAGCTCGGACAGATTCTATGGCTACACCTTC. This rearrangement joins TRBV7-9 to TRBJ1-2; a weak D match, TRBD1 (6 bases). V was clipped by 4 bases and J by 4 bases, with 10 bases between them. This CDR3 contains 13 residues. Germline CDR1 SEHNR, CDR2 FQNEAQ (reference sequence).

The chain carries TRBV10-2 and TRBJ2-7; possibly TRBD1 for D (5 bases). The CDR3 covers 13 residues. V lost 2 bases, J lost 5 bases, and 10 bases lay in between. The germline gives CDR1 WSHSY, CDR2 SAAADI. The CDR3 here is CASSEDSRHEQYV. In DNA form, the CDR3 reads TGCGCCAGCAGTGAGGACAGTCGGCACGAGCAGTACGTC.

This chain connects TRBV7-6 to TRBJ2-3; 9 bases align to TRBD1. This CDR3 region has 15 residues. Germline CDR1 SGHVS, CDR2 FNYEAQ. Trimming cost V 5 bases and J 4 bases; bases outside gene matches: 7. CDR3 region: CASSQPGQGSDTQYF. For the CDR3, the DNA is TGTGCCAGCAGCCAACCGGGACAGGGATCAGATACGCAGTATTTT. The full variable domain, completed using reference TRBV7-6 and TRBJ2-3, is GAGVSQSPRYKVTKRGQDVALRCDPISGHVSLYWYRQALGQGPEFLTYFNYEAQQDKSGLPNDRFSAERPEGSISTLTIQRTEQRDSAMYRCASSQPGQGSDTQYFGPGTRLTVL.

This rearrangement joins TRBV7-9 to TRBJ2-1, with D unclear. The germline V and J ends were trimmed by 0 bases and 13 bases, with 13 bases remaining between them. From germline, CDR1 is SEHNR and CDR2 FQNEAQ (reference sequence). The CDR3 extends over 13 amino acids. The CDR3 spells CASSLAGNAAQFF. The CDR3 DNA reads TGTGCCAGCAGCTTAGCGGGGAATGCGGCCCAGTTCTTC.

The CDR3 DNA reads TGTGCCAGCGGGCGCACCGGGACAACCTACGAGCAGTACTTC. This encodes CASGRTGTTYEQYF. The genes are TRBV6-5 and TRBJ2-7, with D possibly being TRBD1 (6 bases). Germline CDR1 and CDR2: MNHEY and SVGAGI. Trimming removed 8 bases at V and 2 bases at J, with 16 bases between. CDR3 length: 14 residues.